These 28 T cell receptor beta chains were sequenced from one sample in a study of cytomegalovirus exposure and HLA in healthy donors. PCR employed 60 Vbeta and 13 Jbeta primers. The table came from immunoSEQ multiplex PCR; TCRdb's copy has only in-frame clones and leaves some out. The sample includes approximately 110,000 clones. The sequencing sample was made of PBMCs. The receptors here all came from a man aged 50-59 years in good health and CMV-seronegative.

The rearrangement joins TRBV18 to TRBJ2-7, with 14 bases identical to TRBD2. Trimming removed 3 bases from V and 7 bases from J; junction bases left unmatched: 5. This CDR3 is built from 15 residues. CDR1 and CDR2 (germline): KGHSH, LQKENI. In nucleotides, the CDR3 is TGTGCCAGCTCACCGGGGACTAGCGGGAGTTATGAGCAGTACTTC. As protein: CASSPGTSGSYEQYF.

This rearrangement joins TRBV5-1 to TRBJ2-7; 7 bases are shared with TRBD2. V lost 1 base and J lost 4; bases outside the gene matches: 8. The CDR3 extends over 15 amino acids. Looked up from germline, CDR1 is SGHRS and CDR2 is YFSETQ. The CDR3 is CASSLIGDGRYEQYF. CDR3 DNA: TGCGCCAGCAGCTTGATAGGAGACGGGAGGTACGAGCAGTACTTC.

The gene calls are TRBV4-3 and TRBJ2-5; perhaps TRBD2 as D (5 bases). V was pared by 1 base and J by 4 bases, with 7 bases between. The CDR3 is 13 residues long. The germline CDR1 and CDR2 sequences are LGHNA and YSLEER. CDR3 sequence (DNA): TGCGCCAGCAGCCAAGGCGGAGGAGAGACCCAGTACTTC. Its translation is CASSQGGGETQYF.

The chain combines TRBV9 with TRBJ1-2, with TRBD1 as a possible D gene (6 bases). The CDR3 totals 11 residues. Germline V lookup: CDR1 SGDLS, CDR2 YYNGEE. V lost 5 bases and J lost 8, with 10 bases in between. CDR3 amino acids: CASRGTSGYTF. For the CDR3, the DNA is TGTGCCAGCAGAGGGACATCGGGCTACACCTTC.

J is TRBJ1-1 and V is TRBV18; possibly TRBD1 for D (5 bases). The germline gives CDR1 KGHSH, CDR2 LQKENI. CDR3 length: 12 amino acids. The V gene lost 2 bases and the J gene lost 10 bases, with 11 bases spanning the gap. In DNA form, the CDR3 reads TGTGCCAGCTCACCAAAGACAGAGAGAGCTTTCTTT. This gives the protein CASSPKTERAFF.

The genes are TRBV2 and TRBJ1-5, with D unresolved. The CDR3 runs to 12 residues. The germline CDR1 and CDR2 sequences are SNHLY and FYNNEI. The V end was cut by 4 bases, the J end by 5 bases, with 6 bases between. The CDR3 is CASSGSYQPQHF. CDR3 sequence (DNA): TGTGCCAGCAGTGGAAGCTATCAGCCCCAGCATTTT. Supplemented by reference TRBV2 and TRBJ1-5, the full variable domain reads EPEVTQTPSHQVTQMGQEVILRCVPISNHLYFYWYRQILGQKVEFLVSFYNNEISEKSEIFDDQFSVERPDGSNFTLKIRSTKLEDSAMYFCASSGSYQPQHFGDGTRLSIL.

V usage is TRBV19 and J usage is TRBJ1-1, with a tentative D call TRBD1 (6 bases). CDR1 and CDR2 (germline): LNHDA, SQIVND (reference sequence). CDR3 length equals 13 residues. V was shortened by 5 bases and J by 4 bases, with 11 bases between the two germline ends. In nucleotides, the CDR3 is TGTGCCAGTAGTCCGAGGGGGGGCACTGAAGCTTTCTTT. Translation gives CASSPRGGTEAFF.

This rearrangement joins TRBV13 to TRBJ2-5; no clear D. The germline V gene encodes CDR1 PRHDT and CDR2 FYEKMQ (reference sequence). This CDR3 has 13 amino acids. The V end was cut by 2 bases, the J end by 2 bases, with 6 bases between. CDR3 nucleotide sequence: TGTGCCAGCAGCTTACAGGCACAAGAGACCCAGTACTTC. Translation: CASSLQAQETQYF.

This rearrangement joins TRBV4-2 to TRBJ1-1, with D unclear. Germline V gives CDR1 LGHNA, CDR2 YNFKEQ. V lost 0 bases, J lost 3 bases, and 11 bases lay in between. The CDR3 consists of 15 residues. CDR3 coding DNA: TGTGCCAGCAGCCAAGATCCAGGTTTTCACACTGAAGCTTTCTTT. Translation gives CASSQDPGFHTEAFF.

On this clone itself: At the DNA level, this CDR3 is encoded by other sequences in the same sample as well. The CDR3 nucleotides read TGTGCCAGCAGTCGACAGACCAGCAATCAGCCCCAGCATTTT. Translated: CASSRQTSNQPQHF. The chain is built from TRBV2 and TRBJ1-5; maybe TRBD1 (5 bases). Trimming removed 5 bases from V and 1 base from J, with 9 bases in between. This CDR3 is 14 amino acids long. CDR1 is SNHLY, CDR2 FYNNEI, per germline.

The V gene is TRBV5-4, the J gene TRBJ1-2; the D is unclear. Germline CDR1 and CDR2: SGHNT and YYREEE (reference sequence). This CDR3 is 15 amino acids long. V lost 1 base to trimming and J lost 5 bases, with 15 bases between them. CDR3 bases: TGTGCCAGCAGCTTGAGGAAAGGATCAGGATATGGCTACACCTTC. As protein: CASSLRKGSGYGYTF.

The CDR3 DNA is TGCGCCAGCAGCCGTAGCGGGGGGCCGGGAGATACGCAGTATTTT. Encoded protein: CASSRSGGPGDTQYF. The genes are TRBV5-1 and TRBJ2-3; 10 positions match TRBD2. V shed 4 bases, J shed 5 bases, and the junction held 7 bases outside the gene matches. Germline CDR1 SGHRS, CDR2 YFSETQ. There are 15 residues in the CDR3.

The rearrangement links TRBV6-6 to TRBJ1-1; D is unclear. V lost 0 bases, J lost 3 bases, and 8 bases lay in between. Germline CDR1 MNHNY, CDR2 SVGAGI (reference sequence). The CDR3 totals 14 residues. The CDR3 loop is CASSYSPGDTEAFF. The CDR3 nucleotides are TGTGCCAGCAGTTACTCGCCAGGCGACACTGAAGCTTTCTTT.

CDR3 DNA: TGCAGCGTCCGAGGGATCGTTTCCTACAATGAGCAGTTCTTC. The encoded protein is CSVRGIVSYNEQFF. This rearrangement joins TRBV29-1 to TRBJ2-1; weak D call: TRBD2 (5 bases). Trimming pared 6 bases from V and 1 base from J, leaving 13 bases between. This CDR3 has 14 residues. Per germline, CDR1 SQVTM and CDR2 ANQGSEA.

A note on this clone: Other DNA variants within this sample encode the same CDR3. The chain joins TRBV5-1 to TRBJ1-1; TRBD1 might be the D (5 bases). Germline-derived CDR1 and CDR2 are SGHRS and YFSETQ. V was shortened by 1 base and J by 5 bases, with 12 bases between the two germline ends. This CDR3 is 14 amino acids long. The DNA for the CDR3 is TGCGCCAGCAGCTTGAATGGGGCACGGACTGAAGCTTTCTTT. Amino acids: CASSLNGARTEAFF.

V is TRBV4-3 and J is TRBJ1-1; 7 bases fit TRBD1. The ends lost 4 bases at V and 4 bases at J; junction bases unmatched: 6. There are 14 residues in the CDR3. Germline lookup yields CDR1 LGHNA and CDR2 YSLEER. The CDR3 DNA sequence: TGCGCCAGCAGCCTCCTTTCAGGGGGCACTGAAGCTTTCTTT. Residues: CASSLLSGGTEAFF.

V usage is TRBV7-6 and J usage is TRBJ2-1, with 11 bases matching TRBD2. In germline, CDR1 is SGHVS, CDR2 FNYEAQ. The CDR3 contains 17 residues. J lost 5 bases, V lost 1 base, and 7 bases had no gene match. The CDR3 DNA is TGTGCCAGCAGCTTAGAGATTAGCGGGGGGGTAGACAATGAGCAGTTCTTC. Translating gives CASSLEISGGVDNEQFF.

This chain links TRBV6-1 with TRBJ1-5, with D possibly matching TRBD1 (5 bases). The CDR3 extends over 15 amino acids. The V gene lost 2 bases and the J gene lost 7 bases, with 15 bases spanning the gap. Per the germline V gene, CDR1 is MNHNS and CDR2 is SASEGT. CDR3 coding DNA: TGTGCCAGCAGTGAATTCGCGGGGGGGGGACAGCCCCAGCATTTT. This encodes CASSEFAGGGQPQHF.

The chain combines TRBV12-5 with TRBJ1-4, with 7 bases aligning to TRBD1. CDR3 length: 13 amino acids. Unmatched junction bases numbered 5, after V lost 1 base and J lost 12 bases. Per the germline V gene, CDR1 is LGHNT and CDR2 is FRNRAP. The CDR3 nucleotides are TGTGCTAGTGGTTTGGCGGCCCAGGGGGAACTGTTTTTT. Its protein is CASGLAAQGELFF.

This sequence joins TRBV4-2 and TRBJ1-1; D ambiguous. The CDR3 runs to 16 residues. V was pared by 1 base and J by 0 bases, with 12 bases between. Germline V gives CDR1 LGHNA, CDR2 YNFKEQ. CDR3 bases: TGTGCCAGCAGCCAAGGGAGGCCTGACATGAACACTGAAGCTTTCTTT. Amino acids: CASSQGRPDMNTEAFF.

V usage is TRBV9 and J usage is TRBJ2-3, with 8 bases aligning to TRBD2. The junction had 2 bases not matched to a gene; V was cut back by 1 base and J by 4 bases. Germline CDR1 is SGDLS and CDR2 is YYNGEE. CDR3 length equals 14 residues. This CDR3 reads CASSVYSGADTQYF. CDR3 DNA sequence: TGTGCCAGCAGCGTATATAGCGGGGCAGATACGCAGTATTTT.

Of note for this clone: At one end, the junction sequence differs from germline, possibly due to a read error. The chain carries TRBV7-2 and TRBJ1-2; 9 bases are a match to TRBD1. Germline assignment: CDR1 SGHTA and CDR2 FQGNSA. The CDR3 spans 18 residues. The CDR3 region has the DNA TGTGCCAGCAGCTTAGTGGCTACAGGGGGCGCGGCAGGGGCCGGGGGGGCCTTC. Translated: CASSLVATGGAAGAGGAF.

The chain couples TRBV7-8 to TRBJ1-4; possibly TRBD1 for D (6 bases). Trimming left V 5 bases short and J 6 bases short, with 10 bases between. The CDR3 has 13 amino acids. Germline-derived CDR1 and CDR2 are SGHVS and FQNEAQ. The CDR3 sequence is CASSSRGDEKLFF. The CDR3 DNA is TGTGCCAGCAGCAGCAGGGGAGATGAAAAACTGTTTTTT.

The rearrangement links TRBV7-9 to TRBJ2-7; no reliable D call. The germline V gene has CDR1 SEHNR and CDR2 FQNEAQ (reference sequence). Trimming removed 5 bases at V and 2 bases at J, with 16 bases between. CDR3 length equals 15 residues. CDR3 loop: CASSPQFRNTYEQYF. The CDR3 nucleotides read TGTGCCAGCAGCCCACAGTTCCGAAACACCTACGAGCAGTACTTC.

The chain is built from TRBV2 and TRBJ1-4, with D tentatively TRBD1 (6 bases). CDR1 SNHLY and CDR2 FYNNEI come from the germline V gene. V gave up 3 bases and J gave up 5 bases, with 10 bases separating them. This CDR3 contains 14 residues. The CDR3 here is CASSEAGANEKLFF. CDR3 nucleotide sequence: TGTGCCAGCAGTGAGGCAGGGGCAAATGAAAAACTGTTTTTT.

The rearrangement links TRBV30 to TRBJ1-3; D not certain. V dropped 5 bases and J dropped 0 bases, with 5 bases sitting between them. This CDR3 contains 12 residues. Germline assignment: CDR1 GTSNPN and CDR2 SVGIG (reference sequence). CDR3 DNA: TGTGCCTGGTCCGTCTCTGGAAACACCATATATTTT. It yields the protein CAWSVSGNTIYF.

V gene TRBV10-3 combines with J gene TRBJ1-5, with a tentative D call TRBD1 (6 bases). Trimming pared 3 bases from V and 5 bases from J, leaving 8 bases between. CDR1 is ENHRY and CDR2 is SYGVKD in the germline V gene. The CDR3 is 13 amino acids. The chain's CDR3 is CAISDRGDQPQHF. The CDR3 bases are TGTGCCATCAGTGACAGGGGAGATCAGCCCCAGCATTTT.

The V and J genes are TRBV5-1 and TRBJ2-7; 8 bases agree with TRBD1. The CDR3 has 14 amino acids. Germline values: CDR1 SGHRS, CDR2 YFSETQ. The trim removed 2 bases at V and 4 bases at J, leaving 5 bases unmatched. CDR3 region: CASSFRQGMYEQYF. CDR3 DNA sequence: TGCGCCAGCAGCTTTAGACAGGGGATGTACGAGCAGTACTTC.